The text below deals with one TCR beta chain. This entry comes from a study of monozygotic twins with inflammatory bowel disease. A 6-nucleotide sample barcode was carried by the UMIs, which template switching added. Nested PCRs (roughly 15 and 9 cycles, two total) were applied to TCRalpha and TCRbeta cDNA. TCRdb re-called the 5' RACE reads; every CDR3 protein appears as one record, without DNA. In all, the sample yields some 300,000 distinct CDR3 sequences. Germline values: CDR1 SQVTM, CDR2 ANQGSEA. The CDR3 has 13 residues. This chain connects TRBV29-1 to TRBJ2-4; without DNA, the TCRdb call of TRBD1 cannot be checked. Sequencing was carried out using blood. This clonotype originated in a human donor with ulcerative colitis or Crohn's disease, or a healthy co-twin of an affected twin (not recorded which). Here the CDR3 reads CSVWQDSKNIQYF.